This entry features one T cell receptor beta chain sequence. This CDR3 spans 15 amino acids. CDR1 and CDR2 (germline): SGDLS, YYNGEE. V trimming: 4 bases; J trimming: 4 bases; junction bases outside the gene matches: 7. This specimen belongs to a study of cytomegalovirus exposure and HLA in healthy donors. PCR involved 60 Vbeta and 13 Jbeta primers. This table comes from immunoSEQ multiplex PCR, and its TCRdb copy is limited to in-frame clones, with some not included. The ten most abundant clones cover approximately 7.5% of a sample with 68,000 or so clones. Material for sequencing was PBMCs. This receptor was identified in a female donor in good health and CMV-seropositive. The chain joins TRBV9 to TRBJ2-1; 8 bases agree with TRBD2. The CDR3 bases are TGTGCCAGCAGCACCCGGGGGGGAGTTTACAATGAGCAGTTCTTC. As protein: CASSTRGGVYNEQFF. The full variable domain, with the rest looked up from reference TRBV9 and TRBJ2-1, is DSGVTQTPKHLITATGQRVTLRCSPRSGDLSVYWYQQSLDQGLQFLIQYYNGEERAKGNILERFSAQQFPDLHSELNLSSLELGDSALYFCASSTRGGVYNEQFFGPGTRLTVL.